This T cell receptor beta chain was profiled in a study of blood T cell repertoires in COVID-19 (dated by TCRdb to the early 2020s). Regarding the study in general: Samples covering the acute and convalescent phases of COVID-19 were provided by collaborators in the United States, Italy and Spain. The dataset comprised deeply sampled blood TCRbeta repertoires from subjects exposed to, actively infected with, or recovered from COVID-19. The samples were drawn from two sources: the first 160 participants of the ongoing ImmuneRACE study, and 1,254 subjects contributed by 6 global collaborators. A freely available public database, intended as a resource for researchers studying the immune response to SARS-CoV-2, is where the repertoires were released. HLA class I and class II types, where available, came from metadata supplied by the sample provider rather than from assay-based typing. The sample metadata nearly always contained a de-identified subject ID, COVID-19 status, age in years and sex. The material from the prospective study consisted of cDNA or gDNA derived from T cells, B-cell-depleted T cells, or PBMCs.

From the cysteine up to the phenylalanine, the CDR3 has a length of 15 residues. Just the 45-base CDR3 DNA is kept, in frame starting at base 1. The CDR1 and CDR2 encoded by the germline V gene are MGHRA and YSYEKL. The germline ends are 6 bases apart after V is trimmed by 2 bases and J by 1 base. For this clone: The antigen it binds to is not known. No much larger clone exists at a distance of one base, and base qualities are not known.

TCRbeta CDR3 regions were amplified from genomic DNA using the immunoSEQ Assay, a bias-controlled multiplex PCR. In the paper's pipeline: The number of nucleated cells in each sample was estimated from the amplification of reference gene primers within the assay. To quantify the absolute abundance of each unique TCRbeta CDR3 rearrangement, sequence reads were collapsed and filtered. For each sample, productive Simpson clonality was calculated as the square root of Simpson's diversity index over productive rearrangements. This is the immuneACCESS table as TCRdb keeps it, with only in-frame sequences that have V and J called. A part of the clones is gone; compared with another copy, unresolved V genes explain less than half, and the rest is unexplained. The D gene and trimming were derived from the DNA, and the V and J assignments and clone size from that table. Here the sample has 200,000 to 250,000 clones; 70% to 90% occur a single time. The ten largest clones add up to 7.6% of the sample.

What the authors observed across the whole study: The quantity of clinical and demographic metadata differed by source and by participant and was supplied without curation.

Each collaborating institution followed its own protocols to collect whole blood in K2EDTA tubes. For TCRbeta analysis, collaborators shipped samples in one of three forms: frozen whole blood, isolated PBMCs, or DNA extracted from either of those sample types. The chain uses TRBV4-1 and TRBJ2-6; perhaps TRBD1 is the D gene, with 5 bases matching. The specimen sequenced was peripheral blood. The receptor was derived from a woman aged 45-65 years with active or convalescent COVID-19. The sequenced DNA is TGCGCCAGCAGCCAACGACAGTCTGGGGCCAACGTCCTGACTTTC. The encoded protein is CASSQRQSGANVLTF.